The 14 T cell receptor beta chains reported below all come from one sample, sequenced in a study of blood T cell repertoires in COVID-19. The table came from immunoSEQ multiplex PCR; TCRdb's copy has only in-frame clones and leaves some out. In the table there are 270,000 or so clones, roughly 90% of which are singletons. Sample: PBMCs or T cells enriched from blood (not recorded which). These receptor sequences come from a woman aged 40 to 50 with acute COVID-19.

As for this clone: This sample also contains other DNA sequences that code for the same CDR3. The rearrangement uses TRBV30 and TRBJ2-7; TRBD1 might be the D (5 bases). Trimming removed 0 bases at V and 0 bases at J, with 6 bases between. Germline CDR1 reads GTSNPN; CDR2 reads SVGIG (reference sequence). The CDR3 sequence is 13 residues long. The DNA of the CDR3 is TGTGCCTGGAGTGTGACAGACTCCTACGAGCAGTACTTC. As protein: CAWSVTDSYEQYF. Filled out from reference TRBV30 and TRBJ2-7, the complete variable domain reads SQTIHQWPATLVQPVGSPLSLECTVEGTSNPNLYWYRQAAGRGLQLLFYSVGIGQISSEVPQNLSASRPQDRQFILSSKKLLLSDSGFYLCAWSVTDSYEQYFGPGTRLTVT.

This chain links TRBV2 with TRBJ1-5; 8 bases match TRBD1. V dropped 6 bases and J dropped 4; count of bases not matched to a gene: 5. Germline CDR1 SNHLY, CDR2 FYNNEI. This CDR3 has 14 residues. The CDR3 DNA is TGTGCCAGCAGGGCCGGGACAGGAAATCAGCCCCAGCATTTT. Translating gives CASRAGTGNQPQHF.

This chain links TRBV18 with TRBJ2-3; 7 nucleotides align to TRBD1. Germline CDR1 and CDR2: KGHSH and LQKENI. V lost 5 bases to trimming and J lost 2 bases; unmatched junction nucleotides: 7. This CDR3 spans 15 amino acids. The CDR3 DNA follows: TGTGCCAGCTCATACCGGGACAGAATCACAGATACGCAGTATTTT. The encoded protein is CASSYRDRITDTQYF.

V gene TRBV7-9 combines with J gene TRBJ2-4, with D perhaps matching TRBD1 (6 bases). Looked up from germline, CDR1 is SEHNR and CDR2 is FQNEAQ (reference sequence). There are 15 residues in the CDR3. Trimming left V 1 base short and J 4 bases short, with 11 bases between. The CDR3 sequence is CASSLVGGGKNIQYF. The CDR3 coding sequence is TGTGCCAGCAGCTTAGTTGGGGGCGGGAAAAACATTCAGTACTTC.

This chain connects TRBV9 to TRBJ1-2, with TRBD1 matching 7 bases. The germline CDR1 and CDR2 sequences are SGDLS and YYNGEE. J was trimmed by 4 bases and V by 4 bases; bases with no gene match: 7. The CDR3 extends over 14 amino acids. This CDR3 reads CASSPDRVFYGYTF. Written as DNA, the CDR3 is TGTGCCAGCAGCCCCGACAGGGTGTTCTATGGCTACACCTTC.

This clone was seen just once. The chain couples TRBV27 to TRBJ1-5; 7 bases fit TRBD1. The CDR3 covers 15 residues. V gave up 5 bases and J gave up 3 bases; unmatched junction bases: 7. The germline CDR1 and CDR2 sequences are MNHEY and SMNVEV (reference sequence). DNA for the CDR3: TGTGCCAGCAGTCCCCAGGGGGGCTACAATCAGCCCCAGCATTTT. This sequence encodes CASSPQGGYNQPQHF.

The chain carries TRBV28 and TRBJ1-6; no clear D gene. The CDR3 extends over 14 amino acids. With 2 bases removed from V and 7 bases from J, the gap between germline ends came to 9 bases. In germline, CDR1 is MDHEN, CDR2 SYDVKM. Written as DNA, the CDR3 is TGTGCCAGCAGTTTAGCGGCAGAAAATTCACCCCTCCACTTT. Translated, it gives CASSLAAENSPLHF.

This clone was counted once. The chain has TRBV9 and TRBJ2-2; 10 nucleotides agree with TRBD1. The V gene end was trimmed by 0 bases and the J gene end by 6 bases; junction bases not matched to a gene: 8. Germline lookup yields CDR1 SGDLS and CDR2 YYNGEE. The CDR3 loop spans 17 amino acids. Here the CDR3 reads CASSVADRGRTPGELFF. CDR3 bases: TGTGCCAGCAGCGTAGCTGACAGGGGGCGGACGCCCGGGGAGCTGTTTTTT.

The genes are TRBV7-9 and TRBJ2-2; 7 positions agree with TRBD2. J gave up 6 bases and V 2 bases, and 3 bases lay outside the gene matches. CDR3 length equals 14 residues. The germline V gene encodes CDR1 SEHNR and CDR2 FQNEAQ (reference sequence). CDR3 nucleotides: TGTGCCAGCAGCTTATTACGGGAGGCCGGGGAGCTGTTTTTT. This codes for CASSLLREAGELFF.

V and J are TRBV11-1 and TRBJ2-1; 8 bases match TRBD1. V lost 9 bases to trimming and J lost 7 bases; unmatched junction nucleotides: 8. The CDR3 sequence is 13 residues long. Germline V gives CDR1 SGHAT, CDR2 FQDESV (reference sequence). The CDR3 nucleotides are TGTGCCAGTGGACCGGACAGGGTTAATGAGCAGTTCTTC. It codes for CASGPDRVNEQFF.

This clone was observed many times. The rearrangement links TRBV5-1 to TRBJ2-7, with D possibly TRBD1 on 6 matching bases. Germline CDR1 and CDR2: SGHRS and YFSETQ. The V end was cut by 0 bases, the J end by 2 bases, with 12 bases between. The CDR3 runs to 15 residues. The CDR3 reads CASSLDQDRAYEQYF. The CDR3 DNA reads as TGCGCCAGCAGCTTGGATCAGGACAGAGCCTACGAGCAGTACTTC.

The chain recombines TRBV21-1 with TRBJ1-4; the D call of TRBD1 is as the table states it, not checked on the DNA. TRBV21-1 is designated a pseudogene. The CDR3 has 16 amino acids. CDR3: CASPPPVAATNEKLFF. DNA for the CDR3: TGTGCCAGCCCTCCGCCAGTGGCCGCAACTAATGAAAAACTGTTTTTT.

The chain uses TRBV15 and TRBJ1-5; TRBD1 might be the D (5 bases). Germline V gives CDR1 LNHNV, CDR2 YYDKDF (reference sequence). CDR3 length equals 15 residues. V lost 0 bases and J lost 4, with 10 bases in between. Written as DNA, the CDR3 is TGTGCCACCAGCAGAGAGGCAGGGCCAAATCAGCCCCAGCATTTT. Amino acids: CATSREAGPNQPQHF.

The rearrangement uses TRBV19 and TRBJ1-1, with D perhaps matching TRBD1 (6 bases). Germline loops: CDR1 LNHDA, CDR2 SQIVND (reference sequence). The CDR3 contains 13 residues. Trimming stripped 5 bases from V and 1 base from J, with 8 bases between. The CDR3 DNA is TGTGCCAGTAGTCAGGGACAGAACACTGAAGCTTTCTTT. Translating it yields CASSQGQNTEAFF.